This T cell receptor (beta chain) was identified in a study of T cells in Graves' hyperthyroidism and ophthalmopathy. Trimming shortened V by 6 bases and J by 10 bases, and 10 bases separated the two germline ends. The CDR3 loop spans 12 amino acids. Germline loops: CDR1 SGHVS, CDR2 FQNEAQ. Points on this clonotype: A much larger clone sits a single nucleotide away, making a read error possible.

The TCR beta CDR3 regions underwent amplification using RNA transcripts as the source. First-round RT-PCR of the TCR CDR3 relied on the HTBI primer set. MiXCR, run by TCRdb on the multiplex PCR reads, gives a single entry per CDR3 protein. This table has hundreds of thousands of distinct CDR3 sequences, just under 45% appearing once. This receptor was identified in an adult man with Graves' disease, either hyperthyroidism or ophthalmopathy (not recorded which). The gene calls are TRBV7-8 and TRBJ1-6, with no clear D. Sequencing was performed on peripheral blood or thyroid tissue (not recorded which). This CDR3 is CASSGPGSPLHF. CDR3 nucleotides: TGTGCCAGCAGTGGCCCGGGCTCACCCCTCCACTTT.